These 8 T cell receptor beta chains originate from one sample sequenced in a study of cytomegalovirus exposure and HLA in healthy donors. The PCR was carried out with 60 Vbeta primers and 13 Jbeta primers. Method: immunoSEQ multiplex PCR; TCRdb's copy keeps in-frame clones and lacks some. The repertoire consists of about 130,000 clones, with roughly 80% occurring once and the leading ten covering roughly 2.3%. Sequences were obtained from PBMCs. Receptors originate from a man aged 30-40 years in good health and CMV-seronegative.

The chain uses TRBV2 and TRBJ1-3; 7 nucleotides match TRBD1. Germline CDR1 reads SNHLY; CDR2 reads FYNNEI. The CDR3 sequence is 13 residues long. After removal of 1 base from V and 10 bases from J, the junction contained 4 bases not matched to a gene. The CDR3 loop is CASSEENRGTIYF. For the CDR3, the DNA is TGTGCCAGCAGTGAAGAGAACAGGGGAACCATATATTTT.

This clone was counted only a few times. The rearrangement uses TRBV4-2 and TRBJ2-1; D is possibly TRBD2 (6 bases). Germline assignment: CDR1 LGHNA and CDR2 YNFKEQ. This CDR3 region has 15 residues. Trimming took off 3 bases at V and 0 bases at J, with 9 bases between the two ends. CDR3 bases: TGTGCCAGCAGCCATAGCGGAAGCTCCTACAATGAGCAGTTCTTC. Amino acid sequence: CASSHSGSSYNEQFF.

The chain combines TRBV6-1 with TRBJ2-5; D remains unclear. The DNA matches TRBJ2-7 better at its end, which makes the J call doubtful. Germline lookup yields CDR1 MNHNS and CDR2 SASEGT. The CDR3 totals 14 residues. The CDR3 reads CASSELLVSYEQYF. The CDR3 nucleotides are TGTGCCAGCAGTGAACTACTGGTTTCCTACGAGCAGTACTTC.

The CDR3 region has the DNA TGTGCCAGCAGCGTAGGGACAGGGACTCAGCCCCAGCATTTT. Its translation is CASSVGTGTQPQHF. The chain has TRBV9 and TRBJ1-5; 8 bases are a match to TRBD1. From germline, CDR1 is SGDLS and CDR2 YYNGEE. The CDR3 loop spans 14 amino acids. J was trimmed by 6 bases and V by 0 bases; bases with no gene match: 2.

CDR3 bases: TGTGCCAGCAGTTCCCCCGCAGGGTCCACGAGCTCCTACGAGCAGTACTTC. Its translation is CASSSPAGSTSSYEQYF. The chain is built from TRBV28 and TRBJ2-7; D is perhaps TRBD1 (5 bases). Trimming took 4 bases from V and 0 from J, leaving 19 bases between them. This CDR3 contains 17 residues. Germline CDR1 and CDR2: MDHEN and SYDVKM.

The rearrangement uses TRBV12-2 and TRBJ2-1; no check of the table's D call, TRBD2, against the DNA was made. TRBV12-2 is deemed a pseudogene. This CDR3 is built from 16 residues. CDR3 residues: CASRPTSGSSYNEQFF. The CDR3 DNA follows: TGTGCAAGTCGCCCAACTAGCGGGAGTTCCTACAATGAGCAGTTCTTC.

This clone ranks as medium-sized. This chain links TRBV18 with TRBJ2-7; TRBD2 aligns across 12 bases. The CDR3 consists of 15 residues. The trim removed 3 bases at V and 3 bases at J, leaving 3 bases unmatched. CDR1 and CDR2 (germline): KGHSH, LQKENI. The chain's CDR3 is CASSPTSGSFYEQYF. Here the CDR3 DNA reads TGTGCCAGCTCACCGACTAGCGGGAGTTTCTACGAGCAGTACTTC.

The V and J genes are TRBV4-3 and TRBJ2-5; D is undetermined. V lost 0 bases, J lost 3 bases, and 5 bases lay in between. This CDR3 region has 13 residues. CDR1 is LGHNA and CDR2 is YSLEER in the germline V gene. The CDR3 nucleotides are TGCGCCAGCAGCCAAGATTTAGAAGAGACCCAGTACTTC. This gives the protein CASSQDLEETQYF.